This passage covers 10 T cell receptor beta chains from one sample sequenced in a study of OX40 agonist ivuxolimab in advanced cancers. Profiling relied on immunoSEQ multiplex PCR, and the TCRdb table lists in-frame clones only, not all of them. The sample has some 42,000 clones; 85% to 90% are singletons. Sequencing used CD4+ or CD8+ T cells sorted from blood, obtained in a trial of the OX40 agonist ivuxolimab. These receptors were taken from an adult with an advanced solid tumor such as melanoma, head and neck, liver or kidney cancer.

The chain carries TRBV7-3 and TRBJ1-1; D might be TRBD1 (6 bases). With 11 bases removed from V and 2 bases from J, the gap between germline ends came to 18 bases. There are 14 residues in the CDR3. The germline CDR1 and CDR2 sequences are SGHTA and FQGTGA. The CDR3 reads CARLRVGTNTEAFF. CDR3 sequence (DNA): TGTGCCCGGCTAAGGGTGGGGACAAACACTGAAGCTTTCTTT.

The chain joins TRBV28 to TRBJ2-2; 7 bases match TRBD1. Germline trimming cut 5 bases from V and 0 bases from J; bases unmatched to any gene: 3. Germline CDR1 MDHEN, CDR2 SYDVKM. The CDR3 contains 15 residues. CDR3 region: CASSIGTANTGELFF. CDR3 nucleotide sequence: TGTGCCAGCAGTATAGGGACAGCGAACACCGGGGAGCTGTTTTTT.

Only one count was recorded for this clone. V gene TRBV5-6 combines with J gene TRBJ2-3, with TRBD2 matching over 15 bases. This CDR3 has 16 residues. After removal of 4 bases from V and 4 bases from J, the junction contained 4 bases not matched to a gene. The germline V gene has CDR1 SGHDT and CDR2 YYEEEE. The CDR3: CASSTGLAGGADTQYF. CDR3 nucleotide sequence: TGTGCCAGCAGCACGGGACTAGCGGGGGGAGCAGATACGCAGTATTTT. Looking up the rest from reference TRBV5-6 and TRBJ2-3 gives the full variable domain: DAGVTQSPTHLIKTRGQQVTLRCSPKSGHDTVSWYQQALGQGPQFIFQYYEEEERQRGNFPDRFSGHQFPNYSSELNVNALLLGDSALYLCASSTGLAGGADTQYFGPGTRLTVL.

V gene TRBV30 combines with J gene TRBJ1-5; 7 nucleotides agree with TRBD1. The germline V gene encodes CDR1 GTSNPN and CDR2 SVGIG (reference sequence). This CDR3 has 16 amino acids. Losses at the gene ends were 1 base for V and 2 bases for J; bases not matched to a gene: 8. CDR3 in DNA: TGTGCCTGGAGTGACGGTACAGGGGTCGGCAATCAGCCCCAGCATTTT. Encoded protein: CAWSDGTGVGNQPQHF.

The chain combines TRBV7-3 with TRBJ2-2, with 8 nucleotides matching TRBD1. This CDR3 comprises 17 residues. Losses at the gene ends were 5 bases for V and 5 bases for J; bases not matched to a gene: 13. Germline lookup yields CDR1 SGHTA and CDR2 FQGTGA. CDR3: CASSRRTGNLGTGELFF. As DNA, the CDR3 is TGTGCCAGCAGCCGCCGGACAGGGAACCTGGGGACCGGGGAGCTGTTTTTT.

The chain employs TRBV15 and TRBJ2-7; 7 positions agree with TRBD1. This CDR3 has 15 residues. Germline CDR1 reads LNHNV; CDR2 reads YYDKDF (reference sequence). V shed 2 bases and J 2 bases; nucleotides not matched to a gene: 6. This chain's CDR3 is CATSRSDRVPYEQYF. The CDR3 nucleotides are TGTGCCACCAGCAGATCCGACAGGGTGCCCTACGAGCAGTACTTC.

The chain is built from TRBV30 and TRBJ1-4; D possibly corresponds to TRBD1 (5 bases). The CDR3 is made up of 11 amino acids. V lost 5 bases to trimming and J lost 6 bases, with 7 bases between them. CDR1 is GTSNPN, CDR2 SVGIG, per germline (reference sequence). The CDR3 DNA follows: TGTGCCTGGGACAGCGATGAAAAACTGTTTTTT. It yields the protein CAWDSDEKLFF.

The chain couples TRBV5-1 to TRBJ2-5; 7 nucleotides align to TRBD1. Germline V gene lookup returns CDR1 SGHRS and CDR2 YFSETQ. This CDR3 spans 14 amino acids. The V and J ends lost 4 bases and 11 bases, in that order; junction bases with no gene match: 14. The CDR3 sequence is CASSTGTAQTVQYF. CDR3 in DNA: TGCGCCAGCAGCACCGGGACAGCTCAAACGGTGCAGTACTTC. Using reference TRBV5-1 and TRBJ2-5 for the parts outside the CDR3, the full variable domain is KAGVTQTPRYLIKTRGQQVTLSCSPISGHRSVSWYQQTPGQGLQFLFEYFSETQRNKGNFPGRFSGRQFSNSRSEMNVSTLELGDSALYLCASSTGTAQTVQYFGPGTRLLVL.

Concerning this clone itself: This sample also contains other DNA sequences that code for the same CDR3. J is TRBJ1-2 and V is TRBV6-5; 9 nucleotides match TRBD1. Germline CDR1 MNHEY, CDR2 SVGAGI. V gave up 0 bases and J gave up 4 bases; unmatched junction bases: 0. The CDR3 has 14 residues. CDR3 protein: CASSYSTGGYGYTF. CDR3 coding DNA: TGTGCCAGCAGTTACTCGACAGGGGGCTATGGCTACACCTTC.

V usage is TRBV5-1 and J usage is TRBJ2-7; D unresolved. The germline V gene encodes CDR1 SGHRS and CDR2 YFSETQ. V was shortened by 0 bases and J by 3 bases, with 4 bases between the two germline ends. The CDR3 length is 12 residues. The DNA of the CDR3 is TGCGCCAGCAGCTTGGGGATCTACGAGCAGTACTTC. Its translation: CASSLGIYEQYF.